The 19 T cell receptor beta chains given below trace back to one sample, sequenced in a study of T cells after somatic rescue of genetic block. Some clones are missing from TCRdb's copy, which holds only in-frame ones; the method was immunoSEQ multiplex PCR. The table has some 74,000 clones, roughly 90% seen once. Sample: peripheral blood mononuclear cells (PBMCs). The receptors were sampled from a man younger than 45.

This chain connects TRBV19 to TRBJ2-2, with 7 bases lining up with TRBD1. Trimming cost V 5 bases and J 5 bases; bases outside gene matches: 8. CDR1 is LNHDA and CDR2 is SQIVND in the germline V gene (reference sequence). CDR3 size: 15 residues. The CDR3 coding sequence is TGTGCCAGTAGTTACGAGATGGGACAGACCGGGGAGCTGTTTTTT. This translates into CASSYEMGQTGELFF.

This chain uses TRBV5-8 with TRBJ2-2, with D tentatively TRBD2 (6 bases). The length of the CDR3 is 17 residues. Germline loops: CDR1 SGHTS, CDR2 YDEGEE. Trimming took 0 bases from V and 4 from J, leaving 16 bases between them. The CDR3 protein is CASSLDLEGAGTGELFF. The CDR3 DNA is TGTGCCAGCAGCTTGGATCTGGAGGGAGCTGGCACCGGGGAGCTGTTTTTT. Full variable domain (outside the CDR3, taken from reference TRBV5-8 and TRBJ2-2): EAGVTQSPTHLIKTRGQQATLRCSPISGHTSVYWYQQALGLGLQFLLWYDEGEERNRGNFPPRFSGRQFPNYSSELNVNALELEDSALYLCASSLDLEGAGTGELFFGEGSRLTVL.

The chain joins TRBV5-6 to TRBJ2-1, with no clear D. The CDR3 totals 12 residues. With 4 bases removed from V and 1 base from J, the gap between germline ends came to 3 bases. The germline V gene encodes CDR1 SGHDT and CDR2 YYEEEE. CDR3 region: CASSRSYNEQFF. The CDR3 DNA is TGTGCCAGCAGCCGGTCCTACAATGAGCAGTTCTTC.

The rearrangement links TRBV25-1 to TRBJ2-1, with D hard to call. Germline CDR1 is MGHDK and CDR2 is SYGVNS. The length of the CDR3 is 16 residues. Deletions cut 8 bases from V and 2 bases from J, with 19 bases between. CDR3 nucleotides: TGTGCCAGCCCCCGCTGGGCTCTCTCCCCCTACAATGAGCAGTTCTTC. This encodes CASPRWALSPYNEQFF.

The genes are TRBV7-9 and TRBJ2-3; D remains unclear. Deletions cut 5 bases from V and 4 bases from J, with 7 bases between. The CDR3 loop spans 12 amino acids. CDR1 SEHNR and CDR2 FQNEAQ come from the germline V gene (reference sequence). The CDR3 DNA reads TGTGCCAGCAGCGGCTCCCCAGATACGCAGTATTTT. It encodes CASSGSPDTQYF.

V is TRBV7-2 and J is TRBJ2-1, with D unresolved. The CDR3 has 16 residues. Trimming stripped 2 bases from V and 8 bases from J, with 19 bases between. CDR1 is SGHTA, CDR2 FQGNSA, per germline. The CDR3 DNA follows: TGTGCCAGCAGCTTACTTTTGCTAGGTGGGTCCCATGAGCAGTTCTTC. Residues: CASSLLLLGGSHEQFF.

This clone was picked up one time. The chain uses TRBV23-1 and TRBJ2-4, with D unclear. TRBV23-1 is identified as an open reading frame with a role that is uncertain. The V and J ends lost 4 bases and 0 bases respectively, with 7 bases between them. This CDR3 region has 14 residues. CDR3 coding DNA: TGCGCCAGCAGTCTCCTAGTAGCCAAAAACATTCAGTACTTC. Amino acid sequence: CASSLLVAKNIQYF.

This clone occurred once. J is TRBJ2-7 and V is TRBV5-5; D perhaps matches TRBD1 (6 bases). Germline lookup yields CDR1 SGHKS and CDR2 YYEKEE (reference sequence). This CDR3 has 14 residues. The V end was cut by 5 bases, the J end by 4 bases, with 16 bases between. CDR3 residues: CASRSSTGYYEQYF. CDR3 nucleotide sequence: TGTGCCAGCAGATCCTCGACAGGTTATTACGAGCAGTACTTC.

This clone was seen only once. The CDR3 DNA reads TGTGCCAGCAGTTTAACGGGACTAGCGAACAATGAGCAGTTCTTC. Its protein is CASSLTGLANNEQFF. The V gene is TRBV27, the J gene TRBJ2-1; the match to TRBD2 covers 10 bases. V shed 2 bases, J shed 5 bases, and the junction held 3 bases outside the gene matches. The CDR3 sequence is 15 residues long. Germline V gene lookup returns CDR1 MNHEY and CDR2 SMNVEV (reference sequence).

The CDR3 bases are TGTGCCAGCATATGGACGGCTCTAACTGAAGCTTTCTTT. Translation: CASIWTALTEAFF. The rearrangement links TRBV6-1 to TRBJ1-1; D gene uncertain. The length of the CDR3 is 13 residues. Germline V gene sequence: CDR1 MNHNS, CDR2 SASEGT. V was trimmed by 7 bases and J by 5 bases, leaving 14 bases between them.

The gene calls are TRBV20-1 and TRBJ2-1; D is uncertain. The germline V and J ends were trimmed by 6 bases and 6 bases, with 6 bases remaining between them. CDR3 length: 10 residues. CDR1 DFQATT and CDR2 SNEGSKA come from the germline V gene (reference sequence). The CDR3 bases are TGCAGTGCGAGCCTCAATGAGCAGTTCTTC. This codes for CSASLNEQFF.

The chain couples TRBV28 to TRBJ2-2; D remains ambiguous. Looked up from germline, CDR1 is MDHEN and CDR2 is SYDVKM. Deletions cut 8 bases from V and 5 bases from J, with 18 bases between. The CDR3 totals 15 residues. As DNA, the CDR3 is TGTGCCAGCTCCGCCGATAGGGTGAGAACCGGGGAGCTGTTTTTT. Protein product: CASSADRVRTGELFF.

V is TRBV20-1 and J is TRBJ1-5; no firm D call. Germline V CDR1 and CDR2: DFQATT, SNEGSKA (reference sequence). Trimming stripped 6 bases from V and 6 bases from J, with 9 bases between. This CDR3 spans 11 amino acids. DNA for the CDR3: TGCAGTGCCAAGTTAGGTCAGCCCCAGCATTTT. Its translation: CSAKLGQPQHF.

The rearrangement links TRBV10-2 to TRBJ2-7, with D tentatively TRBD1 or TRBD2 (6 bases each). The CDR3 is 14 amino acids. Per germline, CDR1 WSHSY and CDR2 SAAADI. Trimming cost V 5 bases and J 3 bases, with 14 bases left between them. In DNA, the CDR3 is TGCGCCAGCAGTCCAGGGGCCGGGAGCTACGAGCAGTACTTC. This gives the protein CASSPGAGSYEQYF.

The sample holds one count of this clone. The chain has TRBV27 and TRBJ1-5, with a tentative D call TRBD1 (6 bases). The germline V gene has CDR1 MNHEY and CDR2 SMNVEV (reference sequence). The CDR3 runs to 16 residues. Trimming removed 10 bases at V and 0 bases at J, with 19 bases between. CDR3: CANPQGGQNSNQPQHF. The CDR3 region has the DNA TGTGCCAACCCCCAAGGGGGGCAGAATAGCAATCAGCCCCAGCATTTT.

This chain joins TRBV27 and TRBJ2-5; D possibly uses TRBD1 or TRBD2 (6 bases each). Germline values: CDR1 MNHEY, CDR2 SMNVEV (reference sequence). V gave up 0 bases and J gave up 11 bases, with 13 bases separating them. CDR3 length: 13 residues. CDR3 bases: TGTGCCAGCAGTTTATCGATTAGGGGGGAGCAGTACTTC. Its protein product is CASSLSIRGEQYF.

The chain couples TRBV9 to TRBJ2-7, with 14 bases lining up with TRBD2. Trimming removed 3 bases from V and 2 bases from J; junction bases left unmatched: 1. This CDR3 spans 15 amino acids. Germline CDR1 reads SGDLS; CDR2 reads YYNGEE. CDR3 bases: TGTGCCAGCAGCGGGGGACTAGCGGGGGCCTACGAGCAGTACTTC. Translated, it gives CASSGGLAGAYEQYF.

This clone has a single count. This chain uses TRBV5-1 with TRBJ2-7, with D perhaps TRBD2 (6 bases). Germline V CDR1 and CDR2: SGHRS, YFSETQ. This CDR3 is 13 amino acids long. Trimming stripped 3 bases from V and 3 bases from J, with 10 bases between. CDR3 nucleotide sequence: TGCGCCAGCAGCTCCGCCGGGGGCTACGAGCAGTACTTC. The encoded protein is CASSSAGGYEQYF.

The chain is built from TRBV10-1 and TRBJ2-7; D not resolved. The CDR3 loop spans 12 amino acids. Germline CDR1 reads WNHNN; CDR2 reads SYGVQD (reference sequence). V lost 0 bases and J lost 7, with 7 bases in between. The CDR3 DNA reads TGCGCCAGCAGTGAGTCCGTAGGGGAGCAGTACTTC. Translating it yields CASSESVGEQYF.